This T cell receptor beta chain stems from a study of cytomegalovirus exposure and HLA in healthy donors. This CDR3 comprises 12 residues. V was shortened by 8 bases and J by 7 bases, with 15 bases between the two germline ends. CDR1 is ENHRY and CDR2 is SYGVKD in the germline V gene. 60 Vbeta and 13 Jbeta primers were used in PCR. Sequenced by immunoSEQ multiplex PCR; TCRdb stores in-frame clones only, minus some. The sample includes about 160,000 clones, about 85% of them seen just once. The sequencing sample was made of PBMCs. V usage is TRBV10-3 and J usage is TRBJ2-7; D might be TRBD1 (6 bases). This receptor was identified in a man between 18 and 35 years old in good health and CMV-seropositive. This CDR3 reads CAIEGVRKEQYF. The CDR3, as DNA: TGTGCCATCGAGGGGGTAAGGAAAGAGCAGTACTTC.